Following are 27 T cell receptor beta chains from one sample sequenced in a study of control samples from healthy donors and cancer patients. Repertoires were generated with immunoSEQ multiplex PCR, while TCRdb's copy carries only in-frame clones and drops some. The table includes about 86,000 clones, roughly nine tenths detected once. Sequencing input: PBMCs. These receptors all come from a woman between 45 and 60 years old with colorectal cancer.

The chain uses TRBV25-1 and TRBJ1-2; no firm D call. Between the trimmed V and J ends, which lost 3 bases and 11 bases, there was a span of 10 bases. The germline CDR1 and CDR2 sequences are MGHDK and SYGVNS. This CDR3 region has 11 residues. The CDR3 spells CASSENYRYTF. Here the CDR3 DNA reads TGTGCCAGCAGTGAGAATTATCGGTACACCTTC.

The chain recombines TRBV27 with TRBJ1-5, with 11 bases fitting TRBD1. Germline CDR1 reads MNHEY; CDR2 reads SMNVEV (reference sequence). This CDR3 is 16 amino acids long. With V trimmed by 9 bases and J by 1 base, 8 bases remained unmatched. This CDR3 reads CASKGTGGMSNQPQHF. The CDR3 DNA follows: TGTGCCAGTAAAGGGACAGGGGGTATGAGCAATCAGCCCCAGCATTTT.

As DNA, the CDR3 is TGTGCCAGCGCCTGGGGTTCGGCTTCTAACTATGGCTACACCTTC. This gives the protein CASAWGSASNYGYTF. The V gene is TRBV28, the J gene TRBJ1-2; D is uncertain. CDR3 length equals 15 residues. Trimming removed 8 bases at V and 0 bases at J, with 16 bases between. The germline V gene has CDR1 MDHEN and CDR2 SYDVKM.

The chain joins TRBV3-1 (or the pseudogene TRBV3-2) to TRBJ2-4; D may match TRBD1 or TRBD2 (6 bases each). Germline CDR1 reads LGHDT; CDR2 reads YNNKEL (reference sequence). Trimming pared 3 bases from V and 5 bases from J, leaving 11 bases between. The CDR3 has 14 residues. DNA for the CDR3: TGTGCCAGCAGCCATGCGGGACAAGAAAACATTCAGTACTTC. It is translated as CASSHAGQENIQYF.

The chain couples TRBV19 to TRBJ2-3; 7 bases fit TRBD2. The CDR3 covers 14 residues. Germline V gives CDR1 LNHDA, CDR2 SQIVND (reference sequence). The J segment lost 2 bases and the V segment lost 5 bases, leaving 4 bases of the junction unmatched. The CDR3 coding sequence is TGTGCCAGTAGTCCGCTAGCGGTCACAGATACGCAGTATTTT. Translation gives CASSPLAVTDTQYF.

The rearrangement links TRBV7-2 to TRBJ1-1, with D hard to call. This CDR3 comprises 11 residues. V was pared by 5 bases and J by 10 bases, with 11 bases between. The germline V gene has CDR1 SGHTA and CDR2 FQGNSA. The CDR3, as DNA: TGTGCCAGCAGCCCCGCATTCTTAGCTTTCTTT. Amino acid sequence: CASSPAFLAFF.

The J gene is TRBJ2-3, the V gene TRBV5-4; 7 bases agree with TRBD1. The V and J ends lost 3 bases and 7 bases, in that order; junction bases with no gene match: 5. The germline CDR1 and CDR2 sequences are SGHNT and YYREEE (reference sequence). The CDR3 length is 13 residues. The CDR3 DNA sequence: TGTGCCAGCAGCTCGCTACAGGGGAATACGCAGTATTTT. Its translation is CASSSLQGNTQYF.

This clone is a singleton in its sample. The rearrangement links TRBV7-2 to TRBJ2-1, with 7 bases identical to TRBD2. The germline V gene encodes CDR1 SGHTA and CDR2 FQGNSA. The CDR3 has 15 residues. Losses at the gene ends were 1 base for V and 7 bases for J; bases not matched to a gene: 7. In DNA, the CDR3 is TGTGCCAGCAGCTTAGGGACTAGGACTTGGAATGAGCAGTTCTTC. It translates to CASSLGTRTWNEQFF. Looking up the rest from reference TRBV7-2 and TRBJ2-1 gives the full variable domain: GAGVSQSPSNKVTEKGKDVELRCDPISGHTALYWYRQSLGQGLEFLIYFQGNSAPDKSGLPSDRFSAERTGGSVSTLTIQRTQQEDSAVYLCASSLGTRTWNEQFFGPGTRLTVL.

The chain links TRBV3-1 (or the pseudogene TRBV3-2) to TRBJ2-7, with 7 bases aligning to TRBD1. The V gene end was trimmed by 3 bases and the J gene end by 6 bases; junction bases not matched to a gene: 8. Germline V CDR1 and CDR2: LGHDT, YNNKEL (reference sequence). This CDR3 spans 14 amino acids. The DNA of the CDR3 is TGTGCCAGCAGCCACAGACAGGGAAGCTCCGAGCAGTACGTC. Protein: CASSHRQGSSEQYV.

The J gene is TRBJ1-1, the V gene TRBV29-1; D unresolved. Germline values: CDR1 SQVTM, CDR2 ANQGSEA. V gave up 5 bases and J gave up 0 bases, with 16 bases separating them. The CDR3 runs to 15 residues. The CDR3, as DNA: TGCAGCGTTACCCGACCGAGGCAGGTGAACACTGAAGCTTTCTTT. Amino acid sequence: CSVTRPRQVNTEAFF.

V gene TRBV9 combines with J gene TRBJ1-5; no firm D call. V dropped 3 bases and J dropped 8 bases, with 3 bases sitting between them. Looked up from germline, CDR1 is SGDLS and CDR2 is YYNGEE. The CDR3 has 10 residues. The DNA for the CDR3 is TGTGCCAGCAGCGGCGAGCCCCAGCATTTT. Its translation is CASSGEPQHF.

The V call is TRBV12-3 or TRBV12-4, the J call TRBJ1-1; unclear D gene. The CDR3 runs 13 residues. The V gene lost 0 bases and the J gene lost 5 bases, with 7 bases spanning the gap. CDR3 protein: CASSLAARTEAFF. In DNA form, the CDR3 reads TGTGCCAGCAGTTTAGCTGCTAGGACTGAAGCTTTCTTT.

The J gene is TRBJ2-5, the V gene TRBV5-1, with D possibly being TRBD2 (7 bases). The CDR3 length is 16 residues. V was clipped by 0 bases and J by 3 bases, with 15 bases between them. Germline loops: CDR1 SGHRS, CDR2 YFSETQ. The CDR3 region has the DNA TGCGCCAGCAGCTTGGAGGGGGGGCCCGTTAAAGAGACCCAGTACTTC. Translation: CASSLEGGPVKETQYF. The full variable domain, in which reference TRBV5-1 and TRBJ2-5 provide the parts outside the CDR3, is KAGVTQTPRYLIKTRGQQVTLSCSPISGHRSVSWYQQTPGQGLQFLFEYFSETQRNKGNFPGRFSGRQFSNSRSEMNVSTLELGDSALYLCASSLEGGPVKETQYFGPGTRLLVL.

This chain links TRBV11-1 with TRBJ1-2; 7 positions match TRBD1. V trimming: 3 bases; J trimming: 5 bases; junction bases outside the gene matches: 6. Looked up from germline, CDR1 is SGHAT and CDR2 is FQDESV (reference sequence). The CDR3 totals 14 residues. CDR3 DNA sequence: TGTGCCAGCAGCTTCGAGGGGGCAGGATATGGCTACACCTTC. Translated, it gives CASSFEGAGYGYTF. The whole variable domain, remainder taken from reference TRBV11-1 and TRBJ1-2, is EAEVAQSPRYKITEKSQAVAFWCDPISGHATLYWYRQILGQGPELLVQFQDESVVDDSQLPKDRFSAERLKGVDSTLKIQPAELGDSAMYLCASSFEGAGYGYTFGSGTRLTVV.

The rearrangement links TRBV19 to TRBJ1-6; 7 bases are a match to TRBD1. Germline assignment: CDR1 LNHDA and CDR2 SQIVND (reference sequence). This CDR3 is 16 amino acids long. V shed 3 bases and J 6 bases; nucleotides not matched to a gene: 8. In DNA, the CDR3 is TGTGCCAGTAGTATGTATAAGGGACAGCGTAATTCACCCCTCCACTTT. The encoded protein is CASSMYKGQRNSPLHF.

This clone was found a few times. The same CDR3 is also encoded by other DNA sequences in this sample. The genes are TRBV7-3 and TRBJ2-3; D is possibly TRBD1 or TRBD2 (5 bases each). V was cut by 3 bases and J by 0 bases, with 10 bases left in between. Germline V gene data show CDR1 as SGHTA and CDR2 as FQGTGA. The CDR3 spans 15 residues. CDR3 sequence reads: CASSFAGGSTDTQYF. CDR3 nucleotide sequence: TGTGCCAGCAGCTTTGCTGGGGGTAGCACAGATACGCAGTATTTT.

The chain has TRBV5-1 and TRBJ1-1, with 7 nucleotides matching TRBD1. This CDR3 has 17 residues. CDR1 and CDR2 from the germline V gene are SGHRS and YFSETQ. The J segment lost 1 base and the V segment lost 3 bases, leaving 12 bases of the junction unmatched. The CDR3 nucleotides are TGCGCCAGCAGCTCGGGACAGACCCCGAAATGGAACACTGAAGCTTTCTTT. This codes for CASSSGQTPKWNTEAFF.

The CDR3: CASSYVPGQGSGELFF. CDR3 DNA: TGCGCCAGCAGCTACGTCCCGGGACAGGGTTCCGGGGAGCTGTTTTTT. The chain links TRBV5-1 to TRBJ2-2; 9 bases are a match to TRBD1. Germline V gene data show CDR1 as SGHRS and CDR2 as YFSETQ. This CDR3 has 16 residues. V was pared by 3 bases and J by 6 bases, with 9 bases of the junction left unmatched. Filled out from reference TRBV5-1 and TRBJ2-2, the complete variable domain reads KAGVTQTPRYLIKTRGQQVTLSCSPISGHRSVSWYQQTPGQGLQFLFEYFSETQRNKGNFPGRFSGRQFSNSRSEMNVSTLELGDSALYLCASSYVPGQGSGELFFGEGSRLTVL.

In this sample, this clone turned up once. The chain uses TRBV5-1 and TRBJ2-5; D might be TRBD1 (5 bases). The CDR3 consists of 14 residues. V was pared by 5 bases and J by 3 bases, with 14 bases between. Germline V gene data show CDR1 as SGHRS and CDR2 as YFSETQ. The CDR3 DNA follows: TGCGCCAGCAGATTGTCAGGGCAGAAAGAGACCCAGTACTTC. Its translation: CASRLSGQKETQYF.

This chain links TRBV6-2 or TRBV6-3 with TRBJ2-3; D is unclear. This CDR3 has 15 residues. The germline CDR1 and CDR2 sequences are MNHEY and SVGEGT. The V gene lost 6 bases and the J gene lost 5 bases, with 18 bases spanning the gap. CDR3 nucleotides: TGTGCCAGCAGCTCGCGAGGTGGCGATGGAGATACGCAGTATTTT. Amino acids: CASSSRGGDGDTQYF.

Regarding this clone: Other DNA sequences in the same sample also yield this CDR3. The CDR3 is CASSQEDGREAFF. CDR3 sequence (DNA): TGCGCCAGCAGCCAGGAGGACGGGCGTGAAGCTTTCTTT. The rearrangement uses TRBV5-1 and TRBJ1-1; D unresolved. This CDR3 comprises 13 residues. V lost 4 bases, J lost 7 bases, and 14 bases lay in between. Germline V CDR1 and CDR2: SGHRS, YFSETQ.

The chain recombines TRBV7-2 with TRBJ2-6; weak D call: TRBD2 (5 bases). The germline V gene encodes CDR1 SGHTA and CDR2 FQGNSA. This CDR3 comprises 16 residues. With 1 base removed from V and 2 bases from J, the gap between germline ends came to 9 bases. The CDR3 DNA is TGTGCCAGCAGCTTAGTACGGGGTACTGGGGCCAACGTCCTGACTTTC. Amino acid sequence: CASSLVRGTGANVLTF. Filled out from reference TRBV7-2 and TRBJ2-6, the complete variable domain reads GAGVSQSPSNKVTEKGKDVELRCDPISGHTALYWYRQSLGQGLEFLIYFQGNSAPDKSGLPSDRFSAERTGGSVSTLTIQRTQQEDSAVYLCASSLVRGTGANVLTFGAGSRLTVL.

This sequence joins TRBV14 and TRBJ1-1, with D maybe TRBD1 (5 bases). This CDR3 region has 12 residues. V lost 2 bases to trimming and J lost 8 bases, with 9 bases between them. The germline V gene has CDR1 SGHDN and CDR2 FVKESK. CDR3 loop: CASSQLAGEAFF. The DNA for the CDR3 is TGTGCCAGCAGCCAACTGGCAGGGGAAGCTTTCTTT.

The V call is TRBV3-1 (or the pseudogene TRBV3-2), the J call TRBJ1-4; possible D gene TRBD1, 6 bases. The length of the CDR3 is 13 residues. V was trimmed by 4 bases and J by 5 bases, leaving 8 bases between them. Per the germline V gene, CDR1 is LGHDT and CDR2 is YNNKEL (reference sequence). The chain's CDR3 is CASSLGGNEKLFF. For the CDR3, the DNA is TGTGCCAGCAGCCTTGGGGGCAATGAAAAACTGTTTTTT.

This chain uses TRBV7-2 with TRBJ2-1; TRBD1 agrees at 8 bases. V was clipped by 4 bases and J by 5 bases; unmatched bases: 16. CDR1 and CDR2 (germline): SGHTA, FQGNSA. The CDR3 sequence is 18 residues long. CDR3 sequence: CASSSKPGGGIVNNEQFF. CDR3 DNA: TGTGCCAGCAGCTCAAAACCAGGGGGCGGCATCGTTAACAATGAGCAGTTCTTC.

The chain recombines TRBV18 with TRBJ2-2; no clear D. CDR3 length: 15 residues. V lost 2 bases and J lost 1, with 8 bases in between. Germline V lookup: CDR1 KGHSH, CDR2 LQKENI. CDR3 nucleotides: TGTGCCAGCTCACCAGCGGACGGGAACACCGGGGAGCTGTTTTTT. This encodes CASSPADGNTGELFF.

The V call is TRBV19, the J call TRBJ1-1; D is unresolved. The CDR3 sequence is 11 residues long. Germline values: CDR1 LNHDA, CDR2 SQIVND (reference sequence). V lost 5 bases to trimming and J lost 4 bases, with 5 bases between them. The CDR3 DNA is TGTGCCAGTAGTGATATCACTGAAGCTTTCTTT. Encoded protein: CASSDITEAFF.